The T cell receptor (beta chain) under discussion was sequenced for a study of blood T cells in healthy people across ages. Using a J-beta primer mix together with a sample-barcoded 5' primer, a second PCR was run for roughly 6 to 11 cycles. TCRdb independently ran MiXCR on the 5' RACE reads; one entry per CDR3 protein. The sample gives roughly 1.9 million distinct CDR3 sequences, about 39% of which show up once; approximately 22% is in the top ten. CDR1 DFQATT and CDR2 SNEGSKA come from the germline V gene (reference sequence). The CDR3 is 15 amino acids. V lost 5 bases to trimming and J lost 4 bases; unmatched junction nucleotides: 13.

Source material: blood. The TCR originated in a human donor in good health. The V call is TRBV20-1, the J call TRBJ1-2, with 7 bases identical to TRBD1. In nucleotides, the CDR3 is TGCAGTGCTGGGAGAGTTGAGGGGGCCCTCTATGGCTACACCTTC. Protein sequence: CSAGRVEGALYGYTF.